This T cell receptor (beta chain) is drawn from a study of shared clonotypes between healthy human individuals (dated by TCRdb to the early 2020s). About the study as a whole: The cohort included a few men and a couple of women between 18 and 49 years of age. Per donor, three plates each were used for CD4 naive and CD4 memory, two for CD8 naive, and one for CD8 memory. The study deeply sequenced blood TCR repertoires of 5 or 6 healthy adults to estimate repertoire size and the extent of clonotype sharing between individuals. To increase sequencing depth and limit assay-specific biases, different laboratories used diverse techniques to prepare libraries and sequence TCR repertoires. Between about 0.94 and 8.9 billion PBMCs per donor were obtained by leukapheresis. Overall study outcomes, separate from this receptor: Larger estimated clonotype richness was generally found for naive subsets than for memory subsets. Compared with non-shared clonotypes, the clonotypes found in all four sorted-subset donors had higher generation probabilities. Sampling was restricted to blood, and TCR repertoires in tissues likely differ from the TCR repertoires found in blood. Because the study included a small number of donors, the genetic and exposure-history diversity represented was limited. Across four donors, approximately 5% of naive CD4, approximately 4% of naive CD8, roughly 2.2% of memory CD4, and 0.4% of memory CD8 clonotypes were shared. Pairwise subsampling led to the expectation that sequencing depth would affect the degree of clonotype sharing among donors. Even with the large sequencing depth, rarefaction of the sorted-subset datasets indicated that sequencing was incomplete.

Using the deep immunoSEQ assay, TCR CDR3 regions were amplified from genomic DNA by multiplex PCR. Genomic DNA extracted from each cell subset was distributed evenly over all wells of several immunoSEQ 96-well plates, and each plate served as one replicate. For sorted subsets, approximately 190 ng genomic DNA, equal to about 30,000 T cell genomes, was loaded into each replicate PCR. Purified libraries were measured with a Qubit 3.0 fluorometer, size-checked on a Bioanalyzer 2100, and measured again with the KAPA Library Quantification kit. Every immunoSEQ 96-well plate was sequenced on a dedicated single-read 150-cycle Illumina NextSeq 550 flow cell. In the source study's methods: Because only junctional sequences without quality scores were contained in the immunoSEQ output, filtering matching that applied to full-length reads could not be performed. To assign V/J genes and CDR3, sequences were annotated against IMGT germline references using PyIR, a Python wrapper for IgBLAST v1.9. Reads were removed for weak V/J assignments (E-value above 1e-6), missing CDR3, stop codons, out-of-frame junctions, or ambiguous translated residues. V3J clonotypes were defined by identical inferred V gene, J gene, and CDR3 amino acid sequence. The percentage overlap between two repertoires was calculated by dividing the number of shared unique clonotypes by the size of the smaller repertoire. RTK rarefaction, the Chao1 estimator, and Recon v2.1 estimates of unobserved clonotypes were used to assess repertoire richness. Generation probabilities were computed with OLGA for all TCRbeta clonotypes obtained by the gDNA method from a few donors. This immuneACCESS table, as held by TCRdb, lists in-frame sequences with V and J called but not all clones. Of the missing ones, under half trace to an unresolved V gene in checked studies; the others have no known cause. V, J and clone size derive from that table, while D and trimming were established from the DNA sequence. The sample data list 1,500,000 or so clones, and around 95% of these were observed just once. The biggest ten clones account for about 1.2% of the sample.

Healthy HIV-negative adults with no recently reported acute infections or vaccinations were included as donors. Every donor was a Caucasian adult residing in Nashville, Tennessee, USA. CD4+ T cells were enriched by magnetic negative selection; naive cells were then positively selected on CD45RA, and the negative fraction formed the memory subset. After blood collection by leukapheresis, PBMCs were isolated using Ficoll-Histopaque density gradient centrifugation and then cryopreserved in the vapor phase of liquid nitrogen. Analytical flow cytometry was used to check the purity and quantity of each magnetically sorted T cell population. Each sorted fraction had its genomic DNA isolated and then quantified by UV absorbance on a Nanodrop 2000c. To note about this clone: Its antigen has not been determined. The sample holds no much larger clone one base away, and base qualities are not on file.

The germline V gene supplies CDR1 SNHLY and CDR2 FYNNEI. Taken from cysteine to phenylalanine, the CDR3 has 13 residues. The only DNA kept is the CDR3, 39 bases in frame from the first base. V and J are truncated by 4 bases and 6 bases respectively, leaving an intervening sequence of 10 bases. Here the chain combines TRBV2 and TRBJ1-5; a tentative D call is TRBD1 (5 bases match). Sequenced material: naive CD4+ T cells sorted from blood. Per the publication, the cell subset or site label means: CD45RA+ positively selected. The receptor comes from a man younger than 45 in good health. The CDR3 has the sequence CASSGDRGQPQHF. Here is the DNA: TGTGCCAGCAGTGGGGACCGAGGTCAGCCCCAGCATTTT.